The T cell receptor (beta chain) described here comes from a study of control samples from healthy donors and cancer patients. This clone was counted a single time. Here immunoSEQ multiplex PCR was the method, and the copy in TCRdb shows in-frame clones only, minus some. Of roughly 95,000 clones listed, around nine tenths are singletons. This CDR3 comprises 15 residues. Germline V gene data show CDR1 as LNHDA and CDR2 as SQIVND (reference sequence). Trimming cost V 3 bases and J 4 bases, with 16 bases left between them. The TCR sequence derives from a man aged 25-40 years in good health. The sequenced sample consisted of blood. The genes are TRBV19 and TRBJ2-7; tentatively, D is TRBD1 or TRBD2 (5 bases each). The CDR3 DNA sequence: TGTGCCAGTAGTATTCGTCCGGGACCTCCATACGAGCAGTACTTC. Translated, it gives CASSIRPGPPYEQYF.